The clone carrying this T cell receptor (beta chain) occurred many times. The source of the sample is a study of human T cells and chemical hapten exposure. TCRdb itself ran the RACE reads through MiXCR, one entry per CDR3 protein. This table has tens of thousands of distinct CDR3 sequences, 7.5% to 10% appearing once. Specified time point: patch test 1, 2 weeks after DPC sensitization. The treatment: therapeutic diphenylcyclopropenone sensitization with weekly scalp DPC. Germline CDR1 SGHAT, CDR2 FQNNGV. This CDR3 is built from 12 residues. Trimming left V 5 bases short and J 7 bases short, with 8 bases between.

Material: whole blood, obtained in connection with sensitization to the hapten diphenylcyclopropenone (DPC). The chain recombines TRBV11-2 with TRBJ2-2, with D unresolved. This clonotype originated in a woman aged 40 to 49 with alopecia areata. Some clones in this sample may be carry-over from other donors' samples. CDR3 in amino acids: CASSVNGGELFF. The CDR3 DNA follows: TGTGCCAGCAGCGTCAACGGCGGGGAGCTGTTTTTT.